The clone carrying this TCR beta chain was picked up a small number of times. Its antigen is as yet unknown. At one end, the junction sequence differs from germline, possibly due to a read error. The source of the sample is a study of blood T cells in healthy people across ages. Study outcomes and limitations: Estimated diversity that came from one million T cells was considered an underestimate. The donors' CMV status was not determined, possibly confounding changes in expanded clonotypes.

Aged roughly 6 to 90, donors were systemically healthy Caucasians from Russia. With a J-beta primer mix and a sample-barcoded 5' primer, a second PCR ran 7 to 11 cycles. Every cDNA molecule bore a tag from a template-switch adaptor containing 12 random nucleotides. TCRdb itself ran the 5' RACE reads through MiXCR, one entry per CDR3 protein. Of around 1,500,000 distinct CDR3 sequences listed, 28% are singletons. CDR3 length equals 13 residues. Germline CDR1 SGHAT, CDR2 FQNNGV. The receptor was derived from a woman aged 30 to 39 in good health. Sample: blood. This chain uses TRBV11-2 with TRBJ1-2; D gene uncertain. The CDR3 is CVSSFADIYGYTF. The CDR3 DNA reads TGTGTCAGCAGCTTTGCCGACATCTATGGCTACACCTTC. Full variable domain (rest looked up from reference TRBV11-2 and TRBJ1-2): EAGVAQSPRYKIIEKRQSVAFWCNPISGHATLYWYQQILGQGPKLLIQFQNNGVVDDSQLPKDRFSAERLKGVDSTLKIQPAKLEDSAVYLCVSSFADIYGYTFGSGTRLTVV.